Following are 30 T cell receptor beta chains from one sample sequenced in a study of blood T cell repertoires in COVID-19. Repertoires were generated with immunoSEQ multiplex PCR, while TCRdb's copy carries only in-frame clones and drops some. Of some 150,000 clones listed, more than 65% were seen once; the top ten hold approximately 3.9%. The specimen was peripheral blood. These receptors were taken from a woman aged 60-70 years with acute or convalescent COVID-19.

The chain has TRBV7-9 and TRBJ2-1, with 10 bases that match TRBD2. The ends lost 2 bases at V and 9 bases at J; junction bases unmatched: 7. Germline CDR1 and CDR2: SEHNR and FQNEAQ (reference sequence). This CDR3 comprises 15 residues. The CDR3 reads CASSLRTSGTGEQFF. CDR3 nucleotide sequence: TGTGCCAGCAGCTTACGTACTAGCGGGACCGGTGAGCAGTTCTTC.

This clone was recorded only once. V is TRBV2 and J is TRBJ1-5; 9 bases align to TRBD1. This CDR3 region has 17 residues. V shed 0 bases and J 3 bases; nucleotides not matched to a gene: 6. The germline CDR1 and CDR2 sequences are SNHLY and FYNNEI. This chain's CDR3 is CASSEAGGQGVNQPQHF. DNA for the CDR3: TGTGCCAGCAGTGAAGCTGGGGGACAGGGCGTCAATCAGCCCCAGCATTTT. Variable domain in full (rest from reference TRBV2 and TRBJ1-5): EPEVTQTPSHQVTQMGQEVILRCVPISNHLYFYWYRQILGQKVEFLVSFYNNEISEKSEIFDDQFSVERPDGSNFTLKIRSTKLEDSAMYFCASSEAGGQGVNQPQHFGDGTRLSIL.

The rearrangement uses TRBV4-2 and TRBJ2-2; D is possibly TRBD2 (6 bases). Germline V CDR1 and CDR2: LGHNA, YNFKEQ. V lost 0 bases and J lost 5, with 16 bases in between. The CDR3 length is 17 residues. The CDR3 here is CASSQDRRGMGTGELFF. The CDR3, as DNA: TGTGCCAGCAGCCAAGATCGGCGGGGTATGGGGACCGGGGAGCTGTTTTTT.

The gene calls are TRBV30 and TRBJ2-7, with 9 bases lining up with TRBD2. This CDR3 has 17 residues. V lost 1 base to trimming and J lost 3 bases; unmatched junction nucleotides: 13. The germline gives CDR1 GTSNPN, CDR2 SVGIG (reference sequence). The CDR3, as DNA: TGTGCCTGGAGTGCGCCCCTCGGGCTAGCGGGAATCTACGAGCAGTACTTC. Its protein is CAWSAPLGLAGIYEQYF. Looking up the rest from reference TRBV30 and TRBJ2-7 gives the full variable domain: SQTIHQWPATLVQPVGSPLSLECTVEGTSNPNLYWYRQAAGRGLQLLFYSVGIGQISSEVPQNLSASRPQDRQFILSSKKLLLSDSGFYLCAWSAPLGLAGIYEQYFGPGTRLTVT.

This chain links TRBV28 with TRBJ1-5, with D hard to call. The CDR3 spans 15 residues. CDR1 is MDHEN, CDR2 SYDVKM, per germline. Trimming stripped 3 bases from V and 0 bases from J, with 9 bases between. The chain's CDR3 is CASSLIANSNQPQHF. The CDR3 nucleotides read TGTGCCAGCAGTTTGATAGCGAATAGCAATCAGCCCCAGCATTTT.

The chain is built from TRBV5-1 and TRBJ1-1; the D gene is possibly TRBD1 (5 bases). Germline-derived CDR1 and CDR2 are SGHRS and YFSETQ. Trimming took 0 bases from V and 3 from J, leaving 12 bases between them. This CDR3 contains 15 residues. CDR3 in DNA: TGCGCCAGCAGCTTGGGATTTTGGGGGGACACTGAAGCTTTCTTT. Amino acid sequence: CASSLGFWGDTEAFF.

The V call is TRBV7-2, the J call TRBJ2-6, with a possible D match to TRBD1 (5 bases). V gave up 8 bases and J gave up 0 bases, with 14 bases separating them. This CDR3 has 16 amino acids. CDR1 and CDR2 (germline): SGHTA, FQGNSA. The CDR3 reads CASALDIRSGANVLTF. In nucleotides, the CDR3 is TGTGCCAGCGCCCTGGACATTCGCTCTGGGGCCAACGTCCTGACTTTC.

The chain uses TRBV9 and TRBJ1-6; D not resolved. The CDR3 is 14 residues long. Germline CDR1 and CDR2: SGDLS and YYNGEE. V was clipped by 0 bases and J by 7 bases, with 8 bases between them. CDR3: CASSVGAENSPLHF. The CDR3 DNA is TGTGCCAGCAGCGTAGGAGCCGAGAATTCACCCCTCCACTTT.

The V call is TRBV4-3, the J call TRBJ1-2, with D hard to call. CDR3 size: 14 residues. In germline, CDR1 is LGHNA, CDR2 YSLEER. V lost 3 bases and J lost 3, with 11 bases in between. This chain's CDR3 is CASSQEWSDYGYTF. CDR3 coding DNA: TGCGCCAGCAGCCAGGAGTGGTCTGACTATGGCTACACCTTC.

This chain uses TRBV24-1 with TRBJ2-7; TRBD1 might be the D (5 bases). The CDR3 runs to 13 residues. V was shortened by 9 bases and J by 2 bases, with 13 bases between the two germline ends. Per the germline V gene, CDR1 is KGHDR and CDR2 is SFDVKD. CDR3 protein: CATAGSPTYEQYF. The DNA of the CDR3 is TGTGCCACCGCAGGGTCGCCTACCTACGAGCAGTACTTC.

This chain uses TRBV18 with TRBJ1-4; D possibly corresponds to TRBD1 (6 bases). The germline gives CDR1 KGHSH, CDR2 LQKENI. The CDR3 totals 17 residues. Trimming removed 1 base at V and 0 bases at J, with 12 bases between. CDR3: CASSPLGGTTTNEKLFF. The DNA for the CDR3 is TGTGCCAGCTCACCACTAGGGGGAACGACAACTAATGAAAAACTGTTTTTT.

The J gene is TRBJ1-2, the V gene TRBV28; perhaps TRBD1 as D (6 bases). This CDR3 is 15 amino acids long. The V gene lost 6 bases and the J gene lost 8 bases, with 22 bases spanning the gap. Germline CDR1 is MDHEN and CDR2 is SYDVKM. CDR3 residues: CASRPDPGQIYGYTF. In DNA form, the CDR3 reads TGTGCCAGCAGACCCGACCCGGGACAAATTTACGGCTACACCTTC.

The chain has TRBV2 and TRBJ1-4; a weak D match, TRBD1 (6 bases). Germline V gene data show CDR1 as SNHLY and CDR2 as FYNNEI. Trimming left V 6 bases short and J 2 bases short, with 13 bases between. This CDR3 region has 15 residues. The CDR3 protein is CASSHDRSTNEKLFF. The CDR3 DNA reads TGTGCCAGCAGCCACGACAGGAGTACTAATGAAAAACTGTTTTTT.

The chain is built from TRBV12-3 or TRBV12-4 and TRBJ1-1; no clear D. This CDR3 is 11 amino acids long. V lost 8 bases, J lost 7 bases, and 11 bases lay in between. CDR3 sequence reads: CASRGNGEAFF. DNA of the CDR3: TGTGCCAGCCGGGGTAACGGTGAAGCTTTCTTT.

The chain links TRBV11-2 to TRBJ2-2, with 11 bases that match TRBD2. V shed 6 bases, J shed 3 bases, and the junction held 9 bases outside the gene matches. Germline values: CDR1 SGHAT, CDR2 FQNNGV. The CDR3 extends over 17 amino acids. CDR3 DNA sequence: TGTGCCAGCAGTCGATTAGCGGGAGGGGGTTACACCGGGGAGCTGTTTTTT. Translated: CASSRLAGGGYTGELFF.

J is TRBJ1-5 and V is TRBV6-5, with TRBD1 as a possible D gene (5 bases). CDR1 and CDR2 from the germline V gene are MNHEY and SVGAGI. V lost 5 bases and J 1 base, leaving 12 bases between the germline ends. The CDR3 length is 15 residues. The CDR3, as DNA: TGTGCCAGCAGTCCAACCGGGGGGAGCAATCAGCCCCAGCATTTT. This translates into CASSPTGGSNQPQHF.

The J gene is TRBJ1-1, the V gene TRBV24-1; D might be TRBD1 (6 bases). Trimming took off 3 bases at V and 1 base at J, with 11 bases between the two ends. This CDR3 spans 15 amino acids. CDR1 and CDR2 from the germline V gene are KGHDR and SFDVKD. The CDR3 protein is CATSDIGTSNTEAFF. CDR3 DNA sequence: TGTGCCACCAGTGATATAGGGACATCGAACACTGAAGCTTTCTTT.

This clone appeared a few times. This chain connects TRBV11-3 to TRBJ2-1; no clear D gene. This CDR3 comprises 16 residues. Germline V lookup: CDR1 SGHNT, CDR2 YENEEA. Trimming shortened V by 5 bases and J by 0 bases, and 14 bases separated the two germline ends. CDR3 in DNA: TGTGCCAGCAGCCTGTTCTATAGTTCCTCCTACAATGAGCAGTTCTTC. It is translated as CASSLFYSSSYNEQFF. The full variable domain, in which reference TRBV11-3 and TRBJ2-1 provide the parts outside the CDR3, is EAGVVQSPRYKIIEKKQPVAFWCNPISGHNTLYWYLQNLGQGPELLIRYENEEAVDDSQLPKDRFSAERLKGVDSTLKIQPAELGDSAVYLCASSLFYSSSYNEQFFGPGTRLTVL.

V gene TRBV5-6 combines with J gene TRBJ1-2; 8 bases line up with TRBD1. CDR1 and CDR2 from the germline V gene are SGHDT and YYEEEE. V trimming: 0 bases; J trimming: 2 bases; junction bases outside the gene matches: 9. The CDR3 has 17 residues. CDR3: CASSLDQGAAANYGYTF. The CDR3 nucleotides read TGTGCCAGCAGCTTGGATCAGGGGGCCGCCGCCAACTATGGCTACACCTTC.

By sample share, this clone is medium-sized. The rearrangement joins TRBV29-1 to TRBJ2-4, with a weak D call TRBD1 (5 bases). Looked up from germline, CDR1 is SQVTM and CDR2 is ANQGSEA. CDR3 length: 13 amino acids. Trimming removed 6 bases at V and 6 bases at J, with 15 bases between. The CDR3 bases are TGCAGCGTCGCGCCTGTGGACACAAACATTCAGTACTTC. Translated: CSVAPVDTNIQYF.

This chain joins TRBV27 and TRBJ2-7; TRBD1 aligns across 8 bases. The CDR3 sequence is 13 residues long. The junction had 3 bases not matched to a gene; V was cut back by 6 bases and J by 2 bases. CDR1 is MNHEY, CDR2 SMNVEV, per germline (reference sequence). DNA of the CDR3: TGTGCCAGCAGGTGGACAGGGACCTACGAGCAGTACTTC. It encodes CASRWTGTYEQYF.

The chain combines TRBV5-4 with TRBJ1-1; D gene unclear. V gave up 4 bases and J gave up 1 base, with 17 bases separating them. CDR1 is SGHNT and CDR2 is YYREEE in the germline V gene (reference sequence). There are 16 residues in the CDR3. CDR3 region: CASSPVPAYSNTEAFF. The CDR3 nucleotides are TGTGCCAGCAGCCCCGTCCCAGCGTATTCGAACACTGAAGCTTTCTTT.

The V call is TRBV1, the J call TRBJ2-7; the D segment call TRBD1 is taken from the table without a DNA check. TRBV1 counts as a pseudogene. This CDR3 comprises 16 residues. The CDR3 nucleotides are TGCACCAGCAGCCAAGTACGGACAGGGAAACACTACGAGCAGTACTTC. Translated: CTSSQVRTGKHYEQYF.

This rearrangement joins TRBV10-3 to TRBJ2-7; 9 bases are a match to TRBD1. The junction had 10 bases not matched to a gene; V was cut back by 3 bases and J by 4 bases. The CDR3 is 16 amino acids. CDR1 is ENHRY, CDR2 SYGVKD, per germline. CDR3 DNA sequence: TGTGCCATCAGTGAATACTCCACGGGACAGGGTTACGAGCAGTACTTC. Translation: CAISEYSTGQGYEQYF.

The V call is TRBV5-4, the J call TRBJ1-1; D remains ambiguous. The CDR3 totals 15 residues. The V end was cut by 7 bases, the J end by 0 bases, with 16 bases between. Looked up from germline, CDR1 is SGHNT and CDR2 is YYREEE (reference sequence). CDR3 loop: CASAPGGRLNTEAFF. Written as DNA, the CDR3 is TGTGCCAGCGCACCTGGCGGGAGGTTGAACACTGAAGCTTTCTTT.

The genes are TRBV2 and TRBJ1-5; 8 bases map to TRBD1. Germline values: CDR1 SNHLY, CDR2 FYNNEI. With V trimmed by 6 bases and J by 1 base, 8 bases remained unmatched. The CDR3 sequence is 16 residues long. The CDR3 sequence: CASRTQGAASNQPQHF. The CDR3 region has the DNA TGTGCCAGCAGGACCCAGGGGGCCGCAAGCAATCAGCCCCAGCATTTT.

In this sample, this clone turned up a few times. V and J are TRBV9 and TRBJ1-5, with D possibly being TRBD1 (6 bases). CDR3 length: 15 amino acids. Trimming shortened V by 4 bases and J by 7 bases, and 18 bases separated the two germline ends. Germline assignment: CDR1 SGDLS and CDR2 YYNGEE. CDR3 bases: TGTGCCAGCAGCCCTACGCCAACAGGGAGCCAGCCCCAGCATTTT. Translating gives CASSPTPTGSQPQHF.

The chain uses TRBV6-5 and TRBJ1-5; D gene unclear. CDR3 length equals 15 residues. Germline CDR1 and CDR2: MNHEY and SVGAGI. V dropped 5 bases and J dropped 6 bases, with 17 bases sitting between them. The CDR3 nucleotides read TGTGCCAGCAGTCCCTCGCGGGGTCCGAGTCAGCCCCAGCATTTT. It translates to CASSPSRGPSQPQHF.

The CDR3 spells CSARVDWEAFF. The CDR3 coding sequence is TGCAGTGCTAGAGTTGATTGGGAGGCTTTCTTT. The rearrangement links TRBV20-1 to TRBJ1-1; D gene unclear. V was trimmed by 1 base and J by 11 bases, leaving 11 bases between them. The CDR3 totals 11 residues. Germline loops: CDR1 DFQATT, CDR2 SNEGSKA (reference sequence).

This sequence joins TRBV30 and TRBJ2-7; TRBD1 is a possible D gene (8 bases). Trimming took 3 bases from V and 6 from J, leaving 18 bases between them. Germline V gene data show CDR1 as GTSNPN and CDR2 as SVGIG (reference sequence). This CDR3 contains 14 residues. CDR3 region: CAWRLQGGYSEQYF. The DNA for the CDR3 is TGTGCCTGGAGATTACAGGGGGGGTACTCCGAGCAGTACTTC.